This TCR beta chain was found in a study of cytomegalovirus exposure and HLA in healthy donors (dated by TCRdb to between 2016 and 2019). Concerning the study at large: According to an earlier analysis of 587 of the donors, about 170 million T cells yielded roughly 100 million unique TCR beta sequences and roughly 280 Gb of sequence data. A later analysis re-analyzed previously published TCR beta repertoires from 666 donors and added high-resolution HLA genotyping to study TCR occurrence patterns. The genetic ancestry cluster associated with self-reported Caucasian donors included 80% to 90% of the roughly 410 genotyped donors. The study used immunosequencing to profile the T cell repertoires of hundreds of subjects and linked those repertoires to cytomegalovirus serostatus. All discovery cohort repertoires had been generated on a single sequencing platform. On average, roughly 200,000 unique TCR beta nucleotide sequences were sequenced per donor among a few hundred genotyped donors of the cohort, with approximately 18% of those sequences being non-productive. Along with the approximately 650-subject first cohort, a separate validation cohort of over a hundred different subjects was used. Typing coverage differed by locus: A, B, C, DRB1 and DQB1 were typed in roughly 620-640 donors, DQA1 in approximately 520, DPA1 in around 580, and DPB1 in roughly 470. The study aimed to test whether signatures of past pathogen exposure could be identified by cataloging public T cell receptors. HLA typing covered class I and class II loci at four-digit resolution. Roughly 5 DR-DQ haplotypes were handled as single units for association and clustering, since linkage in the cohort was strong. An earlier analysis of 500 to 750 of the donors applied high-throughput TCR beta sequencing to assess whether each TCR beta V gene segment acted as functional or pseudogenic. To predict cytomegalovirus infection status, the study brought together high-throughput TCR immunosequencing, statistical association of individual TCRs with disease status, and machine learning. In the later analysis, no new phenotypic data were used to find candidate immune exposures; instead, reliance was placed on TCR beta sequences and their occurrence across donors. A later genetic analysis took genome-wide SNP genotypes for 398 of the 666 donors and used that subset as a discovery cohort. An early release covering some 640 HLA-typed donors comprised approximately 290 gigabases of sequencing data and 85 million or so unique TCR sequences. Donor age, sex, ethnicity and CMV serostatus were collected together with the repertoire data. General conclusions and limits of the study: In a later analysis, the rate of TCR association differed among HLA loci, with DRB1 alleles having the most associated TCRs and HLA-C alleles having the fewest. A further reported finding was that TCR beta sequences accurately predicted the HLA-A and HLA-B alleles for most subjects in the first cohort. Roughly uniform sequencing depth across donors was assumed in presence/absence analyses, although this assumption may not hold. The 87-base-pair reads could not distinguish some IMGT-functional V segments, including TRBV6-2 and TRBV6-3, so those segments were excluded. Because counts were too low, 15 to 20 rarely observed V segments, including chromosome 9 orphons, were excluded from the earlier analysis of roughly 580 of the donors. The authors suggested that the approach could potentially be extended to other disease states and immunological phenotypes. CMV serostatus was the only immune exposure information available for the cohort. In a later analysis, HLA-associated TCR beta chains showed more clonal expansion and lower generation probabilities than non-associated chains that were equally common. A cluster of highly shared sequence variants was judged likely to be a technical artifact of the sequencing pipeline. An earlier analysis of around 500 of the donors showed that most TCR beta V segments appeared in productive rearrangements either about 90% or about 30% of the time, which broadly matched IMGT annotations. When HLA alleles, especially DR and DQ, strongly co-occurred, attributing TCR associations to individual alleles was difficult. Most CMV-associated TCR beta chains appeared to be HLA-restricted in a later analysis, and the HLA associations seemed to be driven largely by CMV exposure. The classifier was reported to diagnose cytomegalovirus status with high specificity and sensitivity in both the original cohort and the validation cohort. Because HLA typing was missing for some donors at each locus, association tests included only the typed subset. In a later analysis, 16,951 TCR beta sequences were associated with specific HLA alleles at a false discovery rate of 0.05. Linkage disequilibrium might explain the correlated functional status among segregating V segments, but an unknown experimental factor could not be ruled out. According to a later analysis, parvovirus B19, influenza, CMV and Epstein-Barr virus appeared linked to several top co-occurrence clusters. A later genetic analysis reported fewer N-insertions in productive TCRs among donors in an Asian-associated ancestry cluster than the approximately 700-donor mean. V-gene and J-gene trimming of TCR beta chains was associated with a missense DCLRE1C variant in a later genetic analysis, and the association was replicated in an independent cohort. Three of the identified cytomegalovirus-associated TCR beta chains were confirmed in vitro to be specific for cytomegalovirus antigens. This cohort had only TCR beta chains sequenced, and the lack of alpha or paired-chain data limited which features could be detected. Most TCR sequences were seen in very few donors, while some public TCRs were found in many individuals. The study listed over 150 TCR beta chains as associated with cytomegalovirus.

Only one count was recorded for this clone. Its antigen specificity is not known. Base qualities are not provided; no much larger clone lies one nucleotide away. In total, 630 or so healthy bone marrow donors made up the cohort. Cohort members were all nominally healthy when sampled, although unrecorded immune exposures were likely present. The donor tested CMV seronegative and was one of the 352 seronegative cohort members. A peripheral blood sample was collected from each donor, and TCR beta sequencing was performed on peripheral blood mononuclear cells. Genomic DNA was extracted from the blood cell samples with the Qiagen DNeasy Blood Extraction Kit. Libraries were made using the immunoSEQ multiplex PCR assay. For the multiplex PCR, a mixture combining 60 forward primers for TCR Vbeta segments and 13 reverse primers for TCR Jbeta segments was used. A multiplex PCR assay on genomic DNA amplified the CDR3 region of rearranged TCR beta genes. On the Illumina HiSeq System, the amplified TCR beta libraries were sequenced as 87-base-pair reads. For the original study's pipeline: In a later analysis, roughly 80 million unique TCR beta chains were counted across the approximately 620 repertoires, and around 10 million of these chains were shared by at least two donors. A nearest-neighbor algorithm error-corrected the raw reads and collapsed the reads into unique sequences, merging closely related sequences to remove PCR and sequencing errors. Alignment of CDR3 sequences to IMGT reference sequences was used to assign V, D and J gene segments. For a sequence to be retained, a match of at least six nucleotides to both a V gene segment and a J gene segment was required. A rearrangement counted as productive if the CDR3 had no stop codons and remained in frame with V and J, and every other rearrangement counted as non-productive. Following IMGT convention, CDR3 was defined as the stretch from the second conserved V-encoded cysteine up to the conserved J-encoded phenylalanine. Sequences without an unambiguous match to a single V gene segment were excluded from the earlier analysis of about 600 of the donors. An earlier analysis of fewer than 750 of the donors called V segments functional above 56.7% productive rearrangements and segregating when the between-donor standard deviation exceeded 5%. A statistical classification framework was built for diagnosing cytomegalovirus status from the catalog of TCR beta chain sequences. V and J gene assignment, in a later analysis, came from comparing TCR nucleotide sequences with IMGT/GENE-DB human TR gene sequences. A later analysis assigned CDR3 sequences and most-parsimonious VDJ recombination scenarios with the TCRdist pipeline. In a later analysis, each TCR beta chain was defined by its CDR3 amino acid sequence together with its V-gene family, and reads without a unique V-gene family were excluded. A later analysis removed 592 highly shared, low-generation-probability nucleotide sequences to deal with suspected cross-contamination and a sequencing artifact. In a later analysis, a clonal expansion index was calculated for each public chain from normalized within-repertoire ranks of inferred template counts. In a later analysis, generation probabilities were computed using a VDJ recombination model fitted to out-of-frame rearrangements, and the results were checked against IGoR. In a later analysis, hypergeometric tests were used to score TCR-TCR, TCR-HLA and TCR-CMV co-occurrence, with a repertoire-size bias correction applied to TCR pairs. To estimate false discovery rates, a later analysis permuted the HLA or CMV assignments 20 times. In a later analysis, co-occurring TCRs were grouped with DBSCAN, and TCRdist sequence similarity was added when clustering was performed within HLA-allele-positive subsets. Repertoires with fewer than 30,000 or more than 120,000 public chains, plus five repertoires with anomalous nucleotide sharing, were excluded from co-occurrence clustering. TCRdb carries this immuneACCESS record with in-frame sequences only. Its versions omit some clonotypes, under half of them owing to an unresolved V gene in the studies checked, with the rest unexplained. Clone size and V and J calls were adopted from that table, with D and trimming inferred from the DNA. The sample table contains just under 150,000 clones; only one count was recorded for roughly 80% of them. Of the sample, 2.9% falls within the top ten clones.

V and J are truncated by 2 bases and 3 bases respectively, leaving an intervening sequence of 11 bases. Taken from the germline V gene, the CDR1 and CDR2 loops are SGHRS and YFSETQ. The CDR3 measures 15 amino acids from cysteine to phenylalanine. The sequence is cut down to CDR3 DNA, 45 bases in frame from base 1. The sequence came from a woman in her twenties or thirties in good health and CMV-seronegative. The chain employs TRBV5-1 and TRBJ2-2, with a weak D call of TRBD2 (6 bases match). The sample taken for sequencing was PBMCs. The CDR3 protein: CASSLRELHTGELFF. The DNA sequence follows: TGCGCCAGCAGCTTACGGGAGTTGCACACCGGGGAGCTGTTTTTT.